The present T cell receptor (beta chain) was sequenced within a study of blood T cell repertoires in COVID-19. The method was immunoSEQ multiplex PCR; TCRdb's version includes in-frame clones alone and lacks a portion of them. The sample has approximately 210,000 clones, 82% seen once; the top ten hold over 9.5%. V lost 2 bases, J lost 1 base, and 8 bases lay in between. Germline V gene sequence: CDR1 KGHSH, CDR2 LQKENI. The CDR3 sequence is 15 residues long. The rearrangement joins TRBV18 to TRBJ2-2; D not certain. The origin of this receptor is a man aged 35 to 55 who had recovered from COVID-19. The sequenced material came from PBMCs or T cells enriched from blood (not recorded which). The CDR3: CASSPVYGNTGELFF. For the CDR3, the DNA is TGTGCCAGCTCACCAGTTTACGGGAACACCGGGGAGCTGTTTTTT.